The T cell receptor beta chain described here comes from a study of cytomegalovirus exposure and HLA in healthy donors. Turning to this clone: No antigen is known for it.

Findings and limits, study-wide: High sensitivity and specificity were reportedly achieved when the classifier diagnosed cytomegalovirus status. Some TCR beta chains (164 of them) were listed as cytomegalovirus-associated. In vitro checks showed that a few CMV-associated chains really do target CMV antigens. For most TCR sequences rarity was the rule, although some public TCRs occurred in many donors.

This CDR3 has 17 residues. The trim removed 6 bases at V and 5 bases at J, leaving 17 bases unmatched. Germline CDR1 reads SGHAT; CDR2 reads FQNNGV. Clones were read by immunoSEQ multiplex PCR, and TCRdb kept only the in-frame ones, dropping some. The sample includes approximately 60,000 clones, around 90% seen only once; the top ten take about 3.1%. This sequence was found in a man in his late teens or twenties in good health and CMV-seronegative. The sample taken for sequencing was PBMCs. This sequence joins TRBV11-2 and TRBJ2-5; TRBD1 aligns across 8 bases. The CDR3, as DNA: TGTGCCAGCAGTCGTACAGGGACAGGCCTCTCGAGGGAGACCCAGTACTTC. This encodes CASSRTGTGLSRETQYF.